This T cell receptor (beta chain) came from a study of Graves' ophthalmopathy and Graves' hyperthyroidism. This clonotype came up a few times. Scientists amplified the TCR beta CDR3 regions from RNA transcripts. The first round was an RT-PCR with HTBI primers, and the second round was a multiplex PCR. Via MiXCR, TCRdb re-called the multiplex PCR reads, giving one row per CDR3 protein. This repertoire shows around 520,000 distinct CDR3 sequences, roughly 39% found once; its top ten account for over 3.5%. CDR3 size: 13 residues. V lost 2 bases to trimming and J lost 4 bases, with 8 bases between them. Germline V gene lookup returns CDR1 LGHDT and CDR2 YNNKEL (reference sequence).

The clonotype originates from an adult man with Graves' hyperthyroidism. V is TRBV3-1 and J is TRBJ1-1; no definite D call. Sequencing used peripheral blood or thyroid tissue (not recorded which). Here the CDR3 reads CASSQSASTEAFF. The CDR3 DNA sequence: TGTGCCAGCAGCCAATCTGCGAGCACTGAAGCTTTCTTT.